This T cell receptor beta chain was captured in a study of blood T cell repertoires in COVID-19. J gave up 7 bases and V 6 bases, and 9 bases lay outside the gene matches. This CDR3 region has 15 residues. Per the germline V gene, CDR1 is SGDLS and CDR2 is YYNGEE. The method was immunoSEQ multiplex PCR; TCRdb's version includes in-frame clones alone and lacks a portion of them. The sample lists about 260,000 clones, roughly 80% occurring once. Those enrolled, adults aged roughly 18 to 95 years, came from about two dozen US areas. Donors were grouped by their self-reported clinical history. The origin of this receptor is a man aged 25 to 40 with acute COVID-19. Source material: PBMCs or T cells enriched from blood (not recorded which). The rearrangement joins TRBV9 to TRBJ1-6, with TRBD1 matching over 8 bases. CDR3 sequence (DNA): TGTGCCAGCACCGGAGGACAGGGTGACAATTCACCCCTCCACTTT. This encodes CASTGGQGDNSPLHF.